The 31 T cell receptor beta chains listed next were all sequenced from one sample in a study of regulatory and conventional T cells in RAG deficiency. The protocol was immunoSEQ multiplex PCR, while the TCRdb copy is restricted to in-frame clones and leaves out a portion. The sample consists of about 50,000 clones, more than 80% of them appearing once. Genomic DNA came from blood conventional CD4+ T cells gated CD25-low CD127-high. This same sample was also taken into another study, of regulatory T cells. From that study: Amplification used 52 TRBV primers and 13 TRBJ primers.

What was sequenced was CD4+ effector T cells sorted from blood. The receptors shown here come from a human donor in good health.

The gene calls are TRBV18 and TRBJ1-6, with a tentative D call TRBD1 (5 bases). Trimming left V 0 bases short and J 11 bases short, with 8 bases between. The CDR3 is made up of 13 amino acids. The germline V gene has CDR1 KGHSH and CDR2 LQKENI. This CDR3 is CASSPPGDTPLHF. CDR3 DNA: TGTGCCAGCTCACCACCGGGGGATACACCCCTCCACTTT.

The V gene is TRBV7-9, the J gene TRBJ2-5, with D tentatively TRBD1 or TRBD2 (5 bases each). This CDR3 spans 16 amino acids. Looked up from germline, CDR1 is SEHNR and CDR2 is FQNEAQ (reference sequence). Deletions cut 5 bases from V and 0 bases from J, with 16 bases between. CDR3 coding DNA: TGTGCCAGCAGCCTCTGGGGGATAAAGTACCAAGAGACCCAGTACTTC. Translation gives CASSLWGIKYQETQYF.

This chain connects TRBV18 to TRBJ1-3, with no clear D. Germline-derived CDR1 and CDR2 are KGHSH and LQKENI. The CDR3 is 15 residues long. Trimming took off 5 bases at V and 0 bases at J, with 11 bases between the two ends. DNA for the CDR3: TGTGCCAGCTCAAGGGAGCCTAACTCTGGAAACACCATATATTTT. Encoded protein: CASSREPNSGNTIYF.

V gene TRBV18 combines with J gene TRBJ1-2; D gene uncertain. The CDR3 is made up of 13 amino acids. In germline, CDR1 is KGHSH, CDR2 LQKENI. Trimming cost V 2 bases and J 7 bases, with 11 bases left between them. CDR3 amino acids: CASSPKVAFGYTF. CDR3 in DNA: TGTGCCAGCTCACCAAAAGTAGCCTTTGGCTACACCTTC.

V usage is TRBV4-2 and J usage is TRBJ1-4; 9 bases map to TRBD1. Germline trimming cut 4 bases from V and 0 bases from J; bases unmatched to any gene: 3. This CDR3 has 16 residues. In germline, CDR1 is LGHNA, CDR2 YNFKEQ. CDR3: CASSPGQGTTNEKLFF. In DNA form, the CDR3 reads TGTGCCAGCAGCCCCGGACAGGGGACAACTAATGAAAAACTGTTTTTT.

The table lists this clone with a few counts. This rearrangement joins TRBV19 to TRBJ1-6; D unclear. This CDR3 has 15 residues. Trimming cost V 3 bases and J 7 bases, with 13 bases left between them. Per germline, CDR1 LNHDA and CDR2 SQIVND (reference sequence). DNA for the CDR3: TGTGCCAGTAGTATCGAAAGCAGGCGGAATTCACCCCTCCACTTT. It encodes CASSIESRRNSPLHF. Combining the CDR3 with reference TRBV19 and TRBJ1-6 gives the whole variable domain DGGITQSPKYLFRKEGQNVTLSCEQNLNHDAMYWYRQDPGQGLRLIYYSQIVNDFQKGDIAEGYSVSREKKESFPLTVTSAQKNPTAFYLCASSIESRRNSPLHFGNGTRLTVT.

The genes are TRBV28 and TRBJ1-2; 9 bases are a match to TRBD1. This CDR3 is 16 amino acids long. Germline V gene sequence: CDR1 MDHEN, CDR2 SYDVKM. V was clipped by 4 bases and J by 4 bases; unmatched bases: 10. CDR3 sequence: CASSSSRDRVAYGYTF. DNA of the CDR3: TGTGCCAGCAGTTCTAGCCGGGACAGGGTCGCCTATGGCTACACCTTC.

The CDR3 loop is CASRGPSNQPQHF. Written as DNA, the CDR3 is TGTGCCAGCAGGGGACCGAGCAATCAGCCCCAGCATTTT. V gene TRBV7-2 combines with J gene TRBJ1-5; D is perhaps TRBD1 (5 bases). Trimming left V 6 bases short and J 1 base short, with 7 bases between. This CDR3 spans 13 amino acids. The germline CDR1 and CDR2 sequences are SGHTA and FQGNSA. The full variable domain, rest sourced from reference TRBV7-2 and TRBJ1-5, is GAGVSQSPSNKVTEKGKDVELRCDPISGHTALYWYRQSLGQGLEFLIYFQGNSAPDKSGLPSDRFSAERTGGSVSTLTIQRTQQEDSAVYLCASRGPSNQPQHFGDGTRLSIL.

This clone was seen just once. This chain uses TRBV11-2 with TRBJ1-1; D remains unclear. Per germline, CDR1 SGHAT and CDR2 FQNNGV. The CDR3 runs 13 residues. V dropped 2 bases and J dropped 3 bases, with 7 bases sitting between them. The CDR3 DNA reads TGTGCCAGCAGCTTACCAGGTGACACTGAAGCTTTCTTT. This codes for CASSLPGDTEAFF.

The chain combines TRBV29-1 with TRBJ2-5; 14 bases match TRBD2. Germline V gene data show CDR1 as SQVTM and CDR2 as ANQGSEA. Trimming at V came to 6 bases and at J to 5 bases, leaving 5 bases not matched to a gene. This CDR3 has 14 residues. CDR3 DNA: TGCAGCGTCGCCAGACTAGCGGGAGGGGAGACCCAGTACTTC. This codes for CSVARLAGGETQYF.

The J gene is TRBJ1-5, the V gene TRBV11-2; D gene ambiguous. V lost 0 bases and J lost 2, with 8 bases in between. Looked up from germline, CDR1 is SGHAT and CDR2 is FQNNGV. The CDR3 loop spans 15 amino acids. The CDR3 loop reads CASSLDPSGNQPQHF. The CDR3 region has the DNA TGTGCCAGCAGCTTAGATCCGAGCGGCAATCAGCCCCAGCATTTT.

The genes are TRBV9 and TRBJ2-2, with 7 bases matching TRBD1. The CDR3 runs 15 residues. In germline, CDR1 is SGDLS, CDR2 YYNGEE. Trimming cost V 0 bases and J 5 bases; bases outside gene matches: 4. Here the CDR3 reads CASSVGQGFTGELFF. CDR3 nucleotide sequence: TGTGCCAGCAGCGTAGGACAGGGATTTACCGGGGAGCTGTTTTTT.

This chain links TRBV27 with TRBJ2-6; TRBD1 matches 9 bases. Looked up from germline, CDR1 is MNHEY and CDR2 is SMNVEV (reference sequence). V shed 6 bases, J shed 3 bases, and the junction held 12 bases outside the gene matches. CDR3 length: 18 amino acids. In DNA, the CDR3 is TGTGCCAGCAGCCGGAAACAGGGGGCGCTTGGTGGGGCCAACGTCCTGACTTTC. It specifies CASSRKQGALGGANVLTF.

The chain couples TRBV7-9 to TRBJ1-6; the D gene is possibly TRBD1 (5 bases). CDR3 length equals 17 residues. Germline CDR1 reads SEHNR; CDR2 reads FQNEAQ (reference sequence). Trimming took off 4 bases at V and 9 bases at J, with 22 bases between the two ends. As DNA, the CDR3 is TGTGCCAGCAGCTACCGGGACGGTTTCCCAAGTAGTTCACCCCTCCACTTT. This encodes CASSYRDGFPSSSPLHF.

The genes are TRBV5-1 and TRBJ2-4; the match to TRBD1 covers 7 bases. Germline V CDR1 and CDR2: SGHRS, YFSETQ. This CDR3 contains 14 residues. The V gene end was trimmed by 3 bases and the J gene end by 9 bases; junction bases not matched to a gene: 9. The CDR3 bases are TGCGCCAGCAGCTCTACAGGGGAGTCGGGCATTCAGTACTTC. Translating gives CASSSTGESGIQYF.

The V gene is TRBV5-5, the J gene TRBJ2-3; 9 bases agree with TRBD2. After removal of 4 bases from V and 1 base from J, the junction contained 10 bases not matched to a gene. CDR3 size: 17 residues. CDR1 is SGHKS, CDR2 YYEKEE, per germline (reference sequence). CDR3 DNA sequence: TGTGCCAGCAGCGAAAGGAGCGGGGGGCTCGGCACAGATACGCAGTATTTT. This sequence encodes CASSERSGGLGTDTQYF.

The chain is built from TRBV27 and TRBJ2-6; tentatively, D is TRBD1 or TRBD2 (5 bases each). The germline V and J ends were trimmed by 2 bases and 0 bases, with 11 bases remaining between them. Germline values: CDR1 MNHEY, CDR2 SMNVEV (reference sequence). The CDR3 totals 17 residues. The CDR3: CASSLMGTRSGANVLTF. The CDR3 DNA reads as TGTGCCAGCAGTTTAATGGGGACCCGCTCTGGGGCCAACGTCCTGACTTTC.

The chain carries TRBV28 and TRBJ2-1, with D perhaps matching TRBD2 (5 bases). The length of the CDR3 is 15 residues. The V and J ends lost 5 bases and 8 bases respectively, with 19 bases between them. Germline V gives CDR1 MDHEN, CDR2 SYDVKM. The DNA of the CDR3 is TGTGCCAGCAGTCCCTACAGCACTAGAAGCCATGAGCAGTTCTTC. Its protein is CASSPYSTRSHEQFF.

This clone came up a few times. The CDR3 region is CASNWQRGQPQHF. The CDR3 region has the DNA TGTGCCAGTAATTGGCAGAGAGGACAGCCCCAGCATTTT. This chain links TRBV19 with TRBJ1-5; D is unresolved. V dropped 7 bases and J dropped 7 bases, with 14 bases sitting between them. The CDR3 extends over 13 amino acids. From germline, CDR1 is LNHDA and CDR2 SQIVND (reference sequence).

V gene TRBV18 combines with J gene TRBJ2-3; 14 nucleotides match TRBD2. Germline V lookup: CDR1 KGHSH, CDR2 LQKENI. Germline trimming cut 0 bases from V and 0 bases from J; bases unmatched to any gene: 8. CDR3 size: 20 residues. The CDR3 is CASSPPTGTSGGSSTDTQYF. CDR3 nucleotides: TGTGCCAGCTCACCACCGACGGGGACTAGCGGGGGTTCTAGCACAGATACGCAGTATTTT.

The CDR3: CASSVGTGGMSSVYEQYF. The CDR3 bases are TGTGCCAGCAGTGTTGGGACAGGGGGAATGTCGTCGGTCTACGAGCAGTACTTC. The chain combines TRBV2 with TRBJ2-7, with 11 bases fitting TRBD1. CDR1 and CDR2 (germline): SNHLY, FYNNEI. The V gene end was trimmed by 4 bases and the J gene end by 3 bases; junction bases not matched to a gene: 14. The CDR3 extends over 18 amino acids.

The chain joins TRBV7-3 to TRBJ1-2; 10 nucleotides line up with TRBD1. This CDR3 comprises 14 residues. Trimming cost V 4 bases and J 8 bases; bases outside gene matches: 7. Germline-derived CDR1 and CDR2 are SGHTA and FQGTGA. The DNA for the CDR3 is TGTGCCAGCAGCTCCGACAGGGGGCGCGTGGGCTACACCTTC. Its translation: CASSSDRGRVGYTF.

J is TRBJ1-4 and V is TRBV28; no firm D call. This CDR3 region has 13 residues. V lost 6 bases and J 5 bases, leaving 10 bases between the germline ends. Germline V lookup: CDR1 MDHEN, CDR2 SYDVKM. The CDR3 DNA is TGTGCCAGCAGATCACCCCTCAATGAAAAACTGTTTTTT. As protein: CASRSPLNEKLFF.

This chain connects TRBV15 to TRBJ2-1; a possible D gene is TRBD2 (6 bases). CDR1 is LNHNV and CDR2 is YYDKDF in the germline V gene (reference sequence). V lost 0 bases, J lost 3 bases, and 12 bases lay in between. This CDR3 contains 16 residues. For the CDR3, the DNA is TGTGCCACCAGCAGAGATTGGCGGGACGGCTACAATGAGCAGTTCTTC. This encodes CATSRDWRDGYNEQFF. Full variable domain (rest looked up from reference TRBV15 and TRBJ2-1): DAMVIQNPRYQVTQFGKPVTLSCSQTLNHNVMYWYQQKSSQAPKLLFHYYDKDFNNEADTPDNFQSRRPNTSFCFLDIRSPGLGDTAMYLCATSRDWRDGYNEQFFGPGTRLTVL.

The count of this clone is one. The rearrangement uses TRBV5-1 and TRBJ2-5; D uncertain. The J call may be wrong; the DNA end is better matched by TRBJ2-7. Germline loops: CDR1 SGHRS, CDR2 YFSETQ. The CDR3 is 12 residues long. CDR3 in DNA: TGCGCCAGCAGCTTGGAACCCTACGAGCAGTACTTC. Amino acids: CASSLEPYEQYF.

The chain employs TRBV5-8 and TRBJ1-3; possible D gene TRBD1, 6 bases. Germline CDR1 SGHTS, CDR2 YDEGEE. Trimming shortened V by 3 bases and J by 8 bases, and 18 bases separated the two germline ends. The CDR3 has 15 amino acids. CDR3 coding DNA: TGTGCCAGCAGCTCCAGGGGTAGGGGTTTGGACACCATATATTTT. It is translated as CASSSRGRGLDTIYF.

CDR3 in amino acids: CASSYGQAGEQYF. CDR3 nucleotide sequence: TGTGCCAGCAGTTACGGACAGGCTGGCGAGCAGTACTTC. This chain joins TRBV7-2 and TRBJ2-7; TRBD1 matches at 7 bases. The CDR3 is 13 amino acids. Germline CDR1 SGHTA, CDR2 FQGNSA. Trimming at V came to 6 bases and at J to 6 bases, leaving 8 bases not matched to a gene.

The chain uses TRBV25-1 and TRBJ1-2, with 7 bases lining up with TRBD1. The CDR3 covers 18 residues. The germline CDR1 and CDR2 sequences are MGHDK and SYGVNS. With 2 bases clipped from V and 4 bases from J, the junction kept 16 bases outside the gene matches. CDR3 DNA sequence: TGTGCCAGCAGTGAAGCCAGGGCCTCCATACAGGGGACCTATGGCTACACCTTC. Its protein product is CASSEARASIQGTYGYTF.

The chain combines TRBV18 with TRBJ2-3; D unresolved. V gave up 3 bases and J gave up 3 bases, with 4 bases separating them. The CDR3 loop spans 12 amino acids. Germline CDR1 reads KGHSH; CDR2 reads LQKENI. DNA of the CDR3: TGTGCCAGCTCACCCGAGACAGATACGCAGTATTTT. This sequence encodes CASSPETDTQYF.

This clone was seen just once. This chain links TRBV4-1 with TRBJ1-1, with a possible D match to TRBD1 (6 bases). In germline, CDR1 is MGHRA, CDR2 YSYEKL. V lost 2 bases and J 7 bases, leaving 23 bases between the germline ends. This CDR3 has 17 amino acids. CDR3 protein: CASSQPFLGHTSIEAFF. The CDR3 DNA is TGCGCCAGCAGCCAACCGTTTCTGGGACACACGTCCATTGAAGCTTTCTTT.

This chain connects TRBV7-2 to TRBJ2-7; D is possibly TRBD2 (6 bases). Trimming shortened V by 4 bases and J by 6 bases, and 16 bases separated the two germline ends. The length of the CDR3 is 14 residues. Germline CDR1 is SGHTA and CDR2 is FQGNSA. Here the CDR3 reads CASSSDRGTREQYF. The CDR3 DNA reads as TGTGCCAGCAGCTCGGACCGCGGGACCCGCGAGCAGTACTTC. The full variable domain, completed using reference TRBV7-2 and TRBJ2-7, is GAGVSQSPSNKVTEKGKDVELRCDPISGHTALYWYRQSLGQGLEFLIYFQGNSAPDKSGLPSDRFSAERTGGSVSTLTIQRTQQEDSAVYLCASSSDRGTREQYFGPGTRLTVT.